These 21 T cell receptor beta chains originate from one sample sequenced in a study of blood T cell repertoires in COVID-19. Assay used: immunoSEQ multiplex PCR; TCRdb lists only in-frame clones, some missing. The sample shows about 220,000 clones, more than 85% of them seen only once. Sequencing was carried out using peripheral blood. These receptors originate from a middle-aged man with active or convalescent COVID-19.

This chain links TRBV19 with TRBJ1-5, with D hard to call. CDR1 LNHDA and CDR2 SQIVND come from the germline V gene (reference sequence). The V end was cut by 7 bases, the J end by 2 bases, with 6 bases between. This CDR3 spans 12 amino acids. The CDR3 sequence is CASTSGNQPQHF. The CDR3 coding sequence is TGTGCCAGTACCTCGGGCAATCAGCCCCAGCATTTT. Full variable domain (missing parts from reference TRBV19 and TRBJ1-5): DGGITQSPKYLFRKEGQNVTLSCEQNLNHDAMYWYRQDPGQGLRLIYYSQIVNDFQKGDIAEGYSVSREKKESFPLTVTSAQKNPTAFYLCASTSGNQPQHFGDGTRLSIL.

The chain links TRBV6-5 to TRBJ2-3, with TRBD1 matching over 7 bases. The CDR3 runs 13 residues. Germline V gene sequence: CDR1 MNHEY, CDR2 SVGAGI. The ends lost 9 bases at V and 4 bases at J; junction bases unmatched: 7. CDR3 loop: CASERQGADTQYF. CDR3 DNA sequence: TGTGCCAGTGAGAGACAGGGCGCAGATACGCAGTATTTT.

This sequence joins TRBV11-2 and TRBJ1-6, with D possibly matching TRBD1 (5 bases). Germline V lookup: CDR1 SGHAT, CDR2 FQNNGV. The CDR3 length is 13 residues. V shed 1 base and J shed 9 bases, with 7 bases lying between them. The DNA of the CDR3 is TGTGCCAGCAGCTTAGGGGGGGTTTCACCCCTCCACTTT. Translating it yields CASSLGGVSPLHF.

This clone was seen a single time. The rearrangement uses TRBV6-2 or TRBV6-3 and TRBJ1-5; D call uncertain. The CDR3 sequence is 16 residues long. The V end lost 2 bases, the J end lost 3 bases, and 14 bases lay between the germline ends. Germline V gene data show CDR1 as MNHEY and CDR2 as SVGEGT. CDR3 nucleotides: TGTGCCAGCAGTTACGTGGCCGGGTTCCCCAATCAGCCCCAGCATTTT. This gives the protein CASSYVAGFPNQPQHF.

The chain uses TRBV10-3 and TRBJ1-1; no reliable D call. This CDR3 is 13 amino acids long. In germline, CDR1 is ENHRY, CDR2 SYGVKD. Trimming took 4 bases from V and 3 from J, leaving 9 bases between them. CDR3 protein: CAISGTGDTEAFF. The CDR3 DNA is TGTGCCATCAGTGGAACCGGAGACACTGAAGCTTTCTTT.

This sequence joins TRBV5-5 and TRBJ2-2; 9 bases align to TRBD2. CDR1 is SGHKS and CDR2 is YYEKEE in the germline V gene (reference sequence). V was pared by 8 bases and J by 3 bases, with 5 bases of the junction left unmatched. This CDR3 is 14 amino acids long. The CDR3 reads CASVRLADTGELFF. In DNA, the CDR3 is TGTGCCAGTGTACGACTAGCGGACACCGGGGAGCTGTTTTTT. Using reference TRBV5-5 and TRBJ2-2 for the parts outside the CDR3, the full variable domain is DAGVTQSPTHLIKTRGQQVTLRCSPISGHKSVSWYQQVLGQGPQFIFQYYEKEERGRGNFPDRFSARQFPNYSSELNVNALLLGDSALYLCASVRLADTGELFFGEGSRLTVL.

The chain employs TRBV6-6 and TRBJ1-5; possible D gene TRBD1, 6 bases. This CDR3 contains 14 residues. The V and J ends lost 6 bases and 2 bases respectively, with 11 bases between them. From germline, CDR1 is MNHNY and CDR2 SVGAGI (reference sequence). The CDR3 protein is CASSGAGGNQPQHF. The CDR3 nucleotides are TGTGCCAGCAGCGGGGCAGGGGGCAATCAGCCCCAGCATTTT.

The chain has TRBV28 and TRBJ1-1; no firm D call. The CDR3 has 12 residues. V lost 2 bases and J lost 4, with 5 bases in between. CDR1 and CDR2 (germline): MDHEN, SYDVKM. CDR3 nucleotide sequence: TGTGCCAGCAGTTTAGCGGGCACTGAAGCTTTCTTT. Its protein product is CASSLAGTEAFF.

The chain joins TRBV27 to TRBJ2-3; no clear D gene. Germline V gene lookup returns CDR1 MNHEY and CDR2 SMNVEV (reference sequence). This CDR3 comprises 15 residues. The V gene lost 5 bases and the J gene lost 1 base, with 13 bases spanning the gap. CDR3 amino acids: CASSPRPRGTDTQYF. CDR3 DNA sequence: TGTGCCAGCAGTCCCCGGCCCCGGGGCACAGATACGCAGTATTTT.

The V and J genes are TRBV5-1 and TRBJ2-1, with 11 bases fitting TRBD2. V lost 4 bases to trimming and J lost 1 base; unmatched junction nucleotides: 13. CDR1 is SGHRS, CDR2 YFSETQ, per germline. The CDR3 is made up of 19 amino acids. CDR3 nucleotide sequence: TGCGCCAGCAGCCCGGCGCCCTCACTAGCGGGGGCGTCCTACAATGAGCAGTTCTTC. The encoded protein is CASSPAPSLAGASYNEQFF.

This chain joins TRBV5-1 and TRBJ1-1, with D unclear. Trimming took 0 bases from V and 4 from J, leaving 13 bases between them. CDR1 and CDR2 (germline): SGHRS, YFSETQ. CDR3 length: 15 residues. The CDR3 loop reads CASSLEAGRTTEAFF. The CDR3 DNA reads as TGCGCCAGCAGCTTGGAGGCGGGTAGGACCACTGAAGCTTTCTTT.

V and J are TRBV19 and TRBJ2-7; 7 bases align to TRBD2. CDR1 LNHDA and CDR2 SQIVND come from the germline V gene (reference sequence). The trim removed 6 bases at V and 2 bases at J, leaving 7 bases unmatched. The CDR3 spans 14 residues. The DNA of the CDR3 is TGTGCCAGTAGGAGGGAGGGAGCGGCCTACGAGCAGTACTTC. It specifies CASRREGAAYEQYF.

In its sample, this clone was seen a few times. The CDR3 loop reads CASSYSFSGEETQYF. CDR3 nucleotide sequence: TGTGCCAGCAGTTACTCGTTTAGCGGAGAAGAGACCCAGTACTTC. V usage is TRBV6-6 and J usage is TRBJ2-5; D perhaps matches TRBD2 (6 bases). Germline V CDR1 and CDR2: MNHNY, SVGAGI (reference sequence). The CDR3 covers 15 residues. Trimming shortened V by 0 bases and J by 3 bases, and 11 bases separated the two germline ends.

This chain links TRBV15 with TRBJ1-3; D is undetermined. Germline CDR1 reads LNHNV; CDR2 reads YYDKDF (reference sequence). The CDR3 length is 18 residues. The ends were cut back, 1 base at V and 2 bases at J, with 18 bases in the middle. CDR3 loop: CATSRASERRRAGNTIYF. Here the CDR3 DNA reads TGTGCCACCAGCAGAGCCTCGGAGAGGAGGAGAGCTGGAAACACCATATATTTT.

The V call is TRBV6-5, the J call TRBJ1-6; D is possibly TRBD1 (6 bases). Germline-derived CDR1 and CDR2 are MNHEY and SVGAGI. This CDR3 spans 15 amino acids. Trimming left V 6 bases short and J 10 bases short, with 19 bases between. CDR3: CASSGIWGLGSPLHF. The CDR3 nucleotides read TGTGCCAGCAGCGGAATTTGGGGGCTTGGCTCACCCCTCCACTTT.

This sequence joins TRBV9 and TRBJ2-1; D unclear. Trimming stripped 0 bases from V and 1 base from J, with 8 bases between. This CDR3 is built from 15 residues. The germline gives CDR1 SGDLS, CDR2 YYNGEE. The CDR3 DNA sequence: TGTGCCAGCAGCGTAGCTAGTCTGTCCTACAATGAGCAGTTCTTC. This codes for CASSVASLSYNEQFF.

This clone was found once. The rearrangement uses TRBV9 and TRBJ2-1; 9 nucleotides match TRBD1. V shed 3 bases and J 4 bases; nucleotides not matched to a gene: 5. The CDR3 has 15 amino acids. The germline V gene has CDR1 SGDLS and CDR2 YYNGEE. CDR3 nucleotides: TGTGCCAGCAGCGGCGGGACAGGGTCATACAATGAGCAGTTCTTC. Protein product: CASSGGTGSYNEQFF.

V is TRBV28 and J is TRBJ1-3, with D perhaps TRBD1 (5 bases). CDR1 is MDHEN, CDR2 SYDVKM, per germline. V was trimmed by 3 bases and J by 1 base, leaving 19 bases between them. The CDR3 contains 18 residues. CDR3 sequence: CASSLPGGGGLSGNTIYF. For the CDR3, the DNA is TGTGCCAGCAGTTTGCCCGGCGGTGGGGGGTTATCTGGAAACACCATATATTTT.

The CDR3 nucleotides are TGTGCCAGTAGTATGGGGGCAGGCCCCTTTAGGGAGCAGTACTTC. Residues: CASSMGAGPFREQYF. The chain carries TRBV19 and TRBJ2-7; possible D gene TRBD1, 6 bases. CDR3 length: 15 residues. Germline V gene lookup returns CDR1 LNHDA and CDR2 SQIVND (reference sequence). Between the trimmed V and J ends, which lost 3 bases and 7 bases, there was a span of 19 bases.

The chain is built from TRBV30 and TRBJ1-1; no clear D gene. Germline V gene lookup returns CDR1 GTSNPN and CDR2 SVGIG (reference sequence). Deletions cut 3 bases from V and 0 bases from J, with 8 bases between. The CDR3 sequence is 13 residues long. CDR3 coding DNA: TGTGCCTGGAGATCCGGGGTGAACACTGAAGCTTTCTTT. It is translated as CAWRSGVNTEAFF.

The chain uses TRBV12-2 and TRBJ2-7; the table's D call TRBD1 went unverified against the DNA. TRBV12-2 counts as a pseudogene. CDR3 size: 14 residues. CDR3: CASRPDRVCDEQYF. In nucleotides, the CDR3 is TGTGCAAGTCGCCCGGACAGGGTGTGCGACGAGCAGTACTTC.